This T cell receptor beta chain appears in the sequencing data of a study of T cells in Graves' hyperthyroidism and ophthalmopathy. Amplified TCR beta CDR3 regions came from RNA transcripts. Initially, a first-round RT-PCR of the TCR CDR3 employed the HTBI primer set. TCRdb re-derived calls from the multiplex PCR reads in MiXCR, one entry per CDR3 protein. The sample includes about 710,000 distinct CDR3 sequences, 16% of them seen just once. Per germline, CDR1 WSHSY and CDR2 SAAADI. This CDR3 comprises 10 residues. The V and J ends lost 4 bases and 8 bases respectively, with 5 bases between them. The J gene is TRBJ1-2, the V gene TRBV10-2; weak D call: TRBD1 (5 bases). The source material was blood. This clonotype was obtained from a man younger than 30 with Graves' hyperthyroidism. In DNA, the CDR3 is TGCGCCAGCAGTGGGGACGGCTACACCTTC. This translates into CASSGDGYTF.